Each of the 2 T cell receptor beta chains below was sequenced from the same sample in a study of control samples from healthy donors and cancer patients. Libraries were prepared by immunoSEQ multiplex PCR; TCRdb keeps only in-frame clonotypes and omits some of them. This sample has 120,000 to 150,000 clones; approximately 88% occur once, and the top ten carry roughly 5%. The sequenced material came from blood. The receptor set was obtained from a man aged 30 to 45 in good health.

This rearrangement joins TRBV7-2 to TRBJ1-2, with D tentatively TRBD1 (5 bases). V lost 5 bases and J lost 1, with 14 bases in between. Germline CDR1 reads SGHTA; CDR2 reads FQGNSA. CDR3 length equals 15 residues. The CDR3 DNA follows: TGTGCCAGCAGCCTGGGGGATTGGGGTAACTATGGCTACACCTTC. As protein: CASSLGDWGNYGYTF.

The chain combines TRBV21-1 with TRBJ2-2; the DNA was not compared with TRBD2, the D call given in the table. TRBV21-1 is deemed a pseudogene. CDR3 size: 23 residues. The CDR3 coding sequence is TGTGCCAGCAGCAGAACCATAGGTATTTGTGGGCGGGGGACCCTGGCGGGGACCGGGGAGCTGTTTTTT. Translation gives CASSRTIGICGRGTLAGTGELFF.